One sample yielded the 26 T cell receptor beta chains listed below, sequenced in a study of blood T cell repertoires in COVID-19. Clones were read by immunoSEQ multiplex PCR, and TCRdb kept only the in-frame ones, dropping some. The sample yields 95,000 to 110,000 clones, more than 70% seen once. Specimen: peripheral blood. The receptors derive from a man aged 70 or older with acute or convalescent COVID-19.

This clone has just a few counts. The genes are TRBV15 and TRBJ1-1, with TRBD1 identical over 9 bases. Germline loops: CDR1 LNHNV, CDR2 YYDKDF (reference sequence). The CDR3 loop spans 15 amino acids. Trimming took 0 bases from V and 4 from J; bases not matched to a gene: 3. The CDR3 loop reads CATSRDDRGITEAFF. DNA for the CDR3: TGTGCCACCAGCAGAGATGACAGGGGGATCACTGAAGCTTTCTTT.

This chain joins TRBV7-2 and TRBJ1-3, with D possibly being TRBD1 (5 bases). The CDR3 has 15 residues. Germline lookup yields CDR1 SGHTA and CDR2 FQGNSA. The V and J ends lost 3 bases and 2 bases respectively, with 11 bases between them. CDR3 protein: CASSLGPGAGNTIYF. The CDR3 region has the DNA TGTGCCAGCAGCTTGGGACCGGGGGCTGGAAACACCATATATTTT. Drawing the rest from reference TRBV7-2 and TRBJ1-3, the complete variable domain is GAGVSQSPSNKVTEKGKDVELRCDPISGHTALYWYRQSLGQGLEFLIYFQGNSAPDKSGLPSDRFSAERTGGSVSTLTIQRTQQEDSAVYLCASSLGPGAGNTIYFGEGSWLTVV.

This clone was recorded many times. The rearrangement uses TRBV10-1 and TRBJ1-5; tentative D call: TRBD1 (5 bases). The CDR3 spans 17 residues. Germline-derived CDR1 and CDR2 are WNHNN and SYGVQD (reference sequence). Trimming cost V 6 bases and J 4 bases, with 22 bases left between them. CDR3 residues: CASSPSSGLGRNQPQHF. CDR3 DNA sequence: TGCGCCAGCAGCCCCTCCTCGGGGCTCGGGAGGAATCAGCCCCAGCATTTT.

The gene calls are TRBV6-5 and TRBJ1-6; D unresolved. This CDR3 is built from 12 residues. V lost 6 bases and J 7 bases, leaving 7 bases between the germline ends. Germline-derived CDR1 and CDR2 are MNHEY and SVGAGI. Written as DNA, the CDR3 is TGTGCCAGCAGCCTACAGAATTCACCCCTCCACTTT. It encodes CASSLQNSPLHF.

J is TRBJ1-1 and V is TRBV7-6; TRBD1 might be the D (6 bases). The CDR3 runs to 16 residues. V was pared by 2 bases and J by 2 bases, with 15 bases between. Germline V gene lookup returns CDR1 SGHVS and CDR2 FNYEAQ. CDR3 DNA: TGTGCCAGCAGCTTAATTGCGACAGGAGGAAACACTGAAGCTTTCTTT. Translating it yields CASSLIATGGNTEAFF.

The chain joins TRBV5-4 to TRBJ2-5; tentatively, D is TRBD2 (5 bases). Germline V gives CDR1 SGHNT, CDR2 YYREEE (reference sequence). The CDR3 consists of 16 residues. The V end was cut by 5 bases, the J end by 5 bases, with 22 bases between. CDR3 amino acids: CASSLRAPRGQETQYF. DNA for the CDR3: TGTGCCAGCAGTTTGCGGGCCCCTCGGGGTCAGGAGACCCAGTACTTC.

The rearrangement links TRBV5-1 to TRBJ2-7; D remains unclear. Germline CDR1 SGHRS, CDR2 YFSETQ. The V gene lost 2 bases and the J gene lost 0 bases, with 6 bases spanning the gap. CDR3 length: 13 amino acids. The CDR3 bases are TGCGCCAGCAGCTTACACGACTCCTACGAGCAGTACTTC. This translates into CASSLHDSYEQYF. The full variable domain, its missing parts supplied by reference TRBV5-1 and TRBJ2-7, is KAGVTQTPRYLIKTRGQQVTLSCSPISGHRSVSWYQQTPGQGLQFLFEYFSETQRNKGNFPGRFSGRQFSNSRSEMNVSTLELGDSALYLCASSLHDSYEQYFGPGTRLTVT.

This chain joins TRBV11-2 and TRBJ1-1, with TRBD1 matching over 9 bases. The CDR3 contains 14 residues. V was clipped by 4 bases and J by 3 bases; unmatched bases: 3. From germline, CDR1 is SGHAT and CDR2 FQNNGV. The CDR3 sequence is CASSWGQGDTEAFF. The CDR3 nucleotides are TGTGCCAGCAGCTGGGGACAGGGAGACACTGAAGCTTTCTTT.

V is TRBV4-2 and J is TRBJ2-1; 9 bases fit TRBD1. V shed 3 bases and J 6 bases; nucleotides not matched to a gene: 6. The CDR3 consists of 15 residues. Germline CDR1 and CDR2: LGHNA and YNFKEQ. The CDR3: CASSQDRGIINEQFF. CDR3 sequence (DNA): TGTGCCAGCAGCCAGGACAGGGGAATTATCAATGAGCAGTTCTTC.

V usage is TRBV5-4 and J usage is TRBJ1-2; weak D call: TRBD1 (6 bases). This CDR3 spans 13 amino acids. V lost 4 bases and J 6 bases, leaving 13 bases between the germline ends. The germline gives CDR1 SGHNT, CDR2 YYREEE (reference sequence). The CDR3 sequence is CASSRGPGDGYTF. CDR3 coding DNA: TGTGCCAGCAGCAGGGGACCAGGGGATGGCTACACCTTC.

The chain has TRBV5-8 and TRBJ2-7, with 8 nucleotides matching TRBD1. The J segment lost 7 bases and the V segment lost 2 bases, leaving 8 bases of the junction unmatched. Germline lookup yields CDR1 SGHTS and CDR2 YDEGEE. The CDR3 has 14 amino acids. The CDR3 spells CASSFGQGAGEQYF. The CDR3 DNA reads as TGTGCCAGCAGCTTTGGTCAGGGGGCGGGTGAGCAGTACTTC.

The chain carries TRBV5-1 and TRBJ1-1; the match to TRBD1 covers 10 bases. The CDR3 loop spans 18 amino acids. The V gene's germline CDR1 is SGHRS and CDR2 YFSETQ. V shed 3 bases, J shed 2 bases, and the junction held 13 bases outside the gene matches. The CDR3 DNA follows: TGCGCCAGCAGCTGGGATTTTTGGACAGGGGGAACCAACACTGAAGCTTTCTTT. It translates to CASSWDFWTGGTNTEAFF. Supplemented by reference TRBV5-1 and TRBJ1-1, the full variable domain reads KAGVTQTPRYLIKTRGQQVTLSCSPISGHRSVSWYQQTPGQGLQFLFEYFSETQRNKGNFPGRFSGRQFSNSRSEMNVSTLELGDSALYLCASSWDFWTGGTNTEAFFGQGTRLTVV.

The chain links TRBV5-6 to TRBJ2-7; perhaps TRBD1 as D (6 bases). The length of the CDR3 is 16 residues. V lost 3 bases to trimming and J lost 3 bases, with 19 bases between them. CDR1 is SGHDT and CDR2 is YYEEEE in the germline V gene. The CDR3 nucleotides are TGTGCCAGCAGCTACGAGAAGACAGGAGAAGTCTACGAGCAGTACTTC. Protein: CASSYEKTGEVYEQYF.

This chain connects TRBV11-3 to TRBJ1-5, with a weak D call TRBD1 (6 bases). Germline loops: CDR1 SGHNT, CDR2 YENEEA. The V end lost 1 base, the J end lost 4 bases, and 14 bases lay between the germline ends. CDR3 length: 16 amino acids. The CDR3: CASSLVGGTSNQPQHF. CDR3 bases: TGTGCCAGCAGCTTAGTGGGGGGGACAAGTAATCAGCCCCAGCATTTT.

The rearrangement links TRBV10-2 to TRBJ2-2, with 10 bases identical to TRBD2. Germline lookup yields CDR1 WSHSY and CDR2 SAAADI. V was clipped by 7 bases and J by 6 bases; unmatched bases: 11. This CDR3 has 16 residues. CDR3 bases: TGCGCCAGCAAATTAGCGGGGGGCCCTTTGGCCGGGGAGCTGTTTTTT. This codes for CASKLAGGPLAGELFF.

The chain carries TRBV19 and TRBJ2-1; TRBD2 matches 8 bases. J was trimmed by 8 bases and V by 6 bases; bases with no gene match: 9. The CDR3 runs to 14 residues. Germline V gene sequence: CDR1 LNHDA, CDR2 SQIVND (reference sequence). CDR3 protein: CASSPGPGRDEQFF. The CDR3 nucleotides read TGTGCCAGTAGCCCGGGACCCGGGAGGGATGAGCAGTTCTTC.

The chain links TRBV2 to TRBJ2-5, with 7 bases matching TRBD2. The length of the CDR3 is 13 residues. The junction had 1 base not matched to a gene; V was cut back by 2 bases and J by 4 bases. Germline V gene data show CDR1 as SNHLY and CDR2 as FYNNEI. The DNA for the CDR3 is TGTGCCAGCAGTGAAATAGCGGGAGAGACCCAGTACTTC. Translation: CASSEIAGETQYF.

The chain has TRBV5-1 and TRBJ2-3, with TRBD2 matching 14 bases. The CDR3 length is 17 residues. The germline V gene encodes CDR1 SGHRS and CDR2 YFSETQ. V gave up 1 base and J gave up 4 bases; unmatched junction bases: 5. The CDR3 bases are TGCGCCAGCAGCTTGTCAACGACTAGCGGGGGGGCAGATACGCAGTATTTT. Translating it yields CASSLSTTSGGADTQYF. The complete variable domain, with remaining parts taken from reference TRBV5-1 and TRBJ2-3, reads KAGVTQTPRYLIKTRGQQVTLSCSPISGHRSVSWYQQTPGQGLQFLFEYFSETQRNKGNFPGRFSGRQFSNSRSEMNVSTLELGDSALYLCASSLSTTSGGADTQYFGPGTRLTVL.

The rearrangement uses TRBV2 and TRBJ2-7; possible D gene TRBD1, 6 bases. The V gene lost 7 bases and the J gene lost 5 bases, with 18 bases spanning the gap. Germline values: CDR1 SNHLY, CDR2 FYNNEI. This CDR3 spans 14 amino acids. The CDR3: CASNHRQVVDEQYF. The CDR3 DNA is TGTGCCAGCAATCACCGACAGGTGGTCGACGAGCAGTACTTC.

This chain connects TRBV7-2 to TRBJ1-1; 8 bases fit TRBD1. Per germline, CDR1 SGHTA and CDR2 FQGNSA. The V and J ends lost 5 bases and 0 bases, in that order; junction bases with no gene match: 2. The CDR3 sequence is 14 residues long. The CDR3 nucleotides read TGTGCCAGCAGCCACAGGGGGTTGAACACTGAAGCTTTCTTT. Its protein is CASSHRGLNTEAFF. Using reference TRBV7-2 and TRBJ1-1 for the parts outside the CDR3, the full variable domain is GAGVSQSPSNKVTEKGKDVELRCDPISGHTALYWYRQSLGQGLEFLIYFQGNSAPDKSGLPSDRFSAERTGGSVSTLTIQRTQQEDSAVYLCASSHRGLNTEAFFGQGTRLTVV.

The J gene is TRBJ2-1, the V gene TRBV5-1, with TRBD2 identical over 7 bases. Trimming at V came to 4 bases and at J to 8 bases, leaving 15 bases not matched to a gene. The length of the CDR3 is 16 residues. Germline V gives CDR1 SGHRS, CDR2 YFSETQ. CDR3 in DNA: TGCGCCAGCAGCCTACAGACTAGCACTCGTACAGATGAGCAGTTCTTC. This gives the protein CASSLQTSTRTDEQFF. Based on the CDR3 plus reference TRBV5-1 and TRBJ2-1, the full variable domain is KAGVTQTPRYLIKTRGQQVTLSCSPISGHRSVSWYQQTPGQGLQFLFEYFSETQRNKGNFPGRFSGRQFSNSRSEMNVSTLELGDSALYLCASSLQTSTRTDEQFFGPGTRLTVL.

The chain is built from TRBV2 and TRBJ1-4; D perhaps matches TRBD1 (5 bases). CDR1 SNHLY and CDR2 FYNNEI come from the germline V gene. The CDR3 contains 13 residues. V was pared by 6 bases and J by 8 bases, with 13 bases between. CDR3 protein: CASRVETGEKLFF. As DNA, the CDR3 is TGTGCCAGCAGGGTGGAAACAGGAGAAAAACTGTTTTTT.

The CDR3 loop reads CAISPIGDYGYTF. In nucleotides, the CDR3 is TGTGCCATCAGCCCGATAGGGGACTATGGCTACACCTTC. V is TRBV10-3 and J is TRBJ1-2; weak D call: TRBD1 (5 bases). The germline gives CDR1 ENHRY, CDR2 SYGVKD. The CDR3 sequence is 13 residues long. Deletions cut 6 bases from V and 3 bases from J, with 11 bases between.

This clone was found a few times. This CDR3 is also generated by other DNA sequences in the sample. The V call is TRBV14, the J call TRBJ2-7; no clear D gene. The V gene lost 0 bases and the J gene lost 2 bases, with 11 bases spanning the gap. The CDR3 is 15 residues long. Per germline, CDR1 SGHDN and CDR2 FVKESK. CDR3 sequence (DNA): TGTGCCAGCAGCCAAGATGAGGCCCTCCCCTACGAGCAGTACTTC. It specifies CASSQDEALPYEQYF.

DNA of the CDR3: TGCGCCAGCAGCCAAGGGGGGTCCCGGGACAGGGAGAGCTCACCCCTCCACTTT. Protein product: CASSQGGSRDRESSPLHF. The rearrangement uses TRBV4-1 and TRBJ1-6; 9 nucleotides align to TRBD1. The CDR3 runs 18 residues. CDR1 and CDR2 from the germline V gene are MGHRA and YSYEKL. Trimming removed 1 base from V and 10 bases from J; junction bases left unmatched: 14.

The chain links TRBV18 to TRBJ1-1; D unclear. V was clipped by 2 bases and J by 2 bases, with 9 bases between them. The length of the CDR3 is 14 residues. Germline CDR1 and CDR2: KGHSH and LQKENI. The CDR3, as DNA: TGTGCCAGCTCACCAATTCAGACTAACACTGAAGCTTTCTTT. This codes for CASSPIQTNTEAFF.